What follows are 22 T cell receptor beta chains derived from one specimen sequenced in a study of low-dose radiotherapy and immunotherapy resistance in tumors. Primers targeting TRAV and TRBV primed first-strand cDNA, covering alpha and beta chains. PCR amplification of the TCRs was performed with Phusion for 20 PCR cycles, and it relied on a constant-region primer together with a V-primer adapter. TCRdb fed the reads into MiXCR, producing one record per CDR3 protein. The sample has around 83,000 distinct CDR3 sequences, approximately 17% seen once. This sample's time point: before trial treatment. The material was PBMCs, obtained before treatment. These receptors originate from a male donor with prostate cancer.

In its sample, this clonotype was seen many times. One end of the junction varies from germline; a read error may be responsible. The V call is TRBV7-7, the J call TRBJ2-5, with 7 bases fitting TRBD1. Germline CDR1 reads SSHAT; CDR2 reads FNYEAQ (reference sequence). This CDR3 is 15 amino acids long. Here the CDR3 reads CASSKFRDSKETQYF. The CDR3, as DNA: TGTGCTAGCAGCAAATTCCGGGACAGTAAAGAGACCCAGTACTTC. Together with reference TRBV7-7 and TRBJ2-5, the CDR3 gives the full variable domain: GAGVSQSPRYKVTKRGQDVTLRCDPISSHATLYWYQQALGQGPEFLTYFNYEAQPDKSGLPSDRFSAERPEGSISTLTIQRTEQRDSAMYRCASSKFRDSKETQYFGPGTRLLVL.

In its sample, this clonotype was seen many times. Here the CDR3 reads CASSNWTAEETQYF. The CDR3 DNA reads as TGTGCCAGCAGCAACTGGACAGCAGAAGAGACCCAGTACTTC. The chain combines TRBV11-2 with TRBJ2-5; perhaps TRBD1 as D (6 bases). The CDR3 length is 14 residues. V lost 5 bases to trimming and J lost 3 bases, with 13 bases between them. CDR1 and CDR2 from the germline V gene are SGHAT and FQNNGV.

In its sample, this clonotype was seen many times. The V call is TRBV5-1, the J call TRBJ2-1; TRBD2 matches at 9 bases. Trimming removed 0 bases from V and 6 bases from J; junction bases left unmatched: 4. The CDR3 is made up of 15 amino acids. Germline V gene lookup returns CDR1 SGHRS and CDR2 YFSETQ. The CDR3 sequence is CASSLAGGRGNEQFF. CDR3 bases: TGCGCCAGCAGCTTGGCAGGCGGGAGGGGCAATGAGCAGTTCTTC. Filled out from reference TRBV5-1 and TRBJ2-1, the complete variable domain reads KAGVTQTPRYLIKTRGQQVTLSCSPISGHRSVSWYQQTPGQGLQFLFEYFSETQRNKGNFPGRFSGRQFSNSRSEMNVSTLELGDSALYLCASSLAGGRGNEQFFGPGTRLTVL.

This clonotype was observed at least ten times. The CDR3 DNA sequence: TGCAGTGCTACGAGCACAGATACGCAGTATTTT. It encodes CSATSTDTQYF. This chain joins TRBV20-1 and TRBJ2-3; D gene uncertain. CDR1 DFQATT and CDR2 SNEGSKA come from the germline V gene (reference sequence). V shed 4 bases and J shed 0 bases, with 2 bases lying between them. The CDR3 has 11 amino acids.

This clonotype was recorded at least ten times. The chain recombines TRBV28 with TRBJ2-5; D gene uncertain. The CDR3 is 13 residues long. CDR1 and CDR2 from the germline V gene are MDHEN and SYDVKM. V lost 7 bases to trimming and J lost 4 bases, with 13 bases between them. DNA for the CDR3: TGTGCCAGCACCCCAATGATTGCAGAGACCCAGTACTTC. Its protein is CASTPMIAETQYF. Full variable domain (remainder filled in from reference TRBV28 and TRBJ2-5): DVKVTQSSRYLVKRTGEKVFLECVQDMDHENMFWYRQDPGLGLRLIYFSYDVKMKEKGDIPEGYSVSREKKERFSLILESASTNQTSMYLCASTPMIAETQYFGPGTRLLVL.

This clonotype was recorded many times. The V gene is TRBV5-1, the J gene TRBJ2-7; 7 nucleotides agree with TRBD1. CDR1 SGHRS and CDR2 YFSETQ come from the germline V gene. The CDR3 is 11 residues long. With V trimmed by 4 bases and J by 6 bases, 1 base remained unmatched. CDR3: CASSRDSEQYF. The CDR3 nucleotides read TGCGCCAGCAGCCGGGACAGCGAGCAGTACTTC.

A note on this clonotype: This likely reflects a read error, since a far larger clone is one base away. This rearrangement joins TRBV4-1 to TRBJ2-7; D remains unclear. This CDR3 is 16 amino acids long. Trimming stripped 0 bases from V and 7 bases from J, with 19 bases between. Looked up from germline, CDR1 is MGHRA and CDR2 is YSYEKL. CDR3 region: CASSQELRSSYNEQYF. The CDR3 DNA reads TGCGCCAGCAGCCAAGAGTTGCGCAGCTCCTACAATGAGCAGTACTTC.

This clonotype is labeled as medium-sized. This CDR3 reads CASSIGLAGGTDTQYF. The CDR3 DNA is TGTGCCAGTAGTATTGGACTAGCGGGAGGCACAGATACGCAGTATTTT. V usage is TRBV19 and J usage is TRBJ2-3; 13 bases are shared with TRBD2. CDR1 and CDR2 from the germline V gene are LNHDA and SQIVND (reference sequence). The CDR3 length is 16 residues. Germline trimming cut 3 bases from V and 1 base from J; bases unmatched to any gene: 1.

This clonotype was observed a handful of times. This chain joins TRBV20-1 and TRBJ2-2, with 12 nucleotides matching TRBD2. The CDR3 is 16 residues long. Germline CDR1 DFQATT, CDR2 SNEGSKA (reference sequence). The V and J ends lost 0 bases and 5 bases, in that order; junction bases with no gene match: 4. In DNA, the CDR3 is TGCAGTGCTAGAGACCTAGCGGGAGGGCCTACCGGGGAGCTGTTTTTT. Its protein product is CSARDLAGGPTGELFF.

This clonotype was counted many times. The V and J genes are TRBV28 and TRBJ2-7; 12 bases line up with TRBD2. The CDR3 is 15 amino acids. V gave up 6 bases and J gave up 3 bases; unmatched junction bases: 6. The V gene's germline CDR1 is MDHEN and CDR2 SYDVKM. The CDR3 sequence is CASSRRLAGVYEQYF. The CDR3 DNA reads as TGTGCCAGCAGCCGACGACTAGCGGGAGTCTACGAGCAGTACTTC.

This clonotype was detected ten times or more. The chain employs TRBV5-6 and TRBJ2-7; maybe TRBD1 (6 bases). V lost 4 bases to trimming and J lost 2 bases, with 13 bases between them. The germline gives CDR1 SGHDT, CDR2 YYEEEE. The CDR3 is 14 residues long. The DNA of the CDR3 is TGTGCCAGCAGCGACGGGACAAGTCCCTACGAGCAGTACTTC. Translated, it gives CASSDGTSPYEQYF. Based on the CDR3 plus reference TRBV5-6 and TRBJ2-7, the full variable domain is DAGVTQSPTHLIKTRGQQVTLRCSPKSGHDTVSWYQQALGQGPQFIFQYYEEEERQRGNFPDRFSGHQFPNYSSELNVNALLLGDSALYLCASSDGTSPYEQYFGPGTRLTVT.

This clonotype came up many times. V is TRBV12-3 or TRBV12-4 and J is TRBJ2-5, with 9 bases identical to TRBD1. V was clipped by 5 bases and J by 4 bases; unmatched bases: 5. The CDR3 is 14 amino acids. CDR3 residues: CASSPRTGAETQYF. CDR3 nucleotide sequence: TGTGCCAGCAGTCCCAGGACAGGGGCAGAGACCCAGTACTTC.

This clonotype showed up many times. The chain employs TRBV9 and TRBJ1-3; no clear D gene. This CDR3 spans 13 amino acids. Germline lookup yields CDR1 SGDLS and CDR2 YYNGEE. The ends were cut back, 0 bases at V and 2 bases at J, with 3 bases in the middle. CDR3 residues: CASSVDTGNTIYF. CDR3 DNA sequence: TGTGCCAGCAGCGTAGATACTGGAAACACCATATATTTT.

There are many counts of this clonotype. The chain combines TRBV5-4 with TRBJ1-3; tentative D call: TRBD1 (6 bases). From germline, CDR1 is SGHNT and CDR2 YYREEE (reference sequence). Trimming left V 4 bases short and J 3 bases short, with 8 bases between. This CDR3 region has 13 residues. This chain's CDR3 is CASSDRNGNTIYF. DNA of the CDR3: TGTGCCAGCAGCGACAGGAATGGAAACACCATATATTTT.

In its sample, this clonotype was seen a few times. The DNA is omitted, as the CDR3 cannot be located on it reliably, and the CDR3 follows TCRdb's listing. The chain has TRBV6-4 and TRBJ2-2. The germline CDR1 and CDR2 sequences are MRHNA and SNTAGT. The CDR3 spans 14 amino acids, including both terminal residues. This CDR3 reads CASNGQFTPGSCFF.

This clonotype was counted ten times or more. The genes are TRBV11-2 and TRBJ2-7; D is undetermined. CDR1 SGHAT and CDR2 FQNNGV come from the germline V gene. V shed 6 bases and J shed 5 bases, with 8 bases lying between them. The CDR3 extends over 11 amino acids. CDR3 nucleotide sequence: TGTGCCAGCAGTCTTGTGGACGAGCAGTACTTC. Translation: CASSLVDEQYF.

This clonotype was seen many times. The chain has TRBV21-1 and TRBJ1-2; the tabulated D call, TRBD1, remains unverified against the DNA. TRBV21-1 constitutes a pseudogene. The CDR3 spans 16 residues. CDR3 in DNA: TGTGCCAGCAGCAACAATACAGGGGGCAGGGGCTATGGCTACACCTTC. This encodes CASSNNTGGRGYGYTF.

This clonotype has a count of ten or more. The chain combines TRBV20-1 with TRBJ2-5; a weak D match, TRBD2 (5 bases). With 1 base removed from V and 2 bases from J, the gap between germline ends came to 8 bases. CDR3 length: 13 residues. The germline V gene encodes CDR1 DFQATT and CDR2 SNEGSKA (reference sequence). CDR3 DNA sequence: TGCAGTGCTAGAGGCCGCGGGCAAGAGACCCAGTACTTC. Protein product: CSARGRGQETQYF.

As for this clonotype: A much larger clone differs from this one at a single base, so this may be a read error. The CDR3 coding sequence is TGTGCCAGCAGCCCAGGTGGGGCCCAGCCCCAGCATTTT. The encoded protein is CASSPGGAQPQHF. This rearrangement joins TRBV7-2 to TRBJ1-5; tentative D call: TRBD1 (5 bases). The germline gives CDR1 SGHTA, CDR2 FQGNSA. V lost 5 bases, J lost 7 bases, and 12 bases lay in between. The CDR3 consists of 13 residues.

The chain recombines TRBV6-6 with TRBJ2-2; the D is unclear. CDR1 and CDR2 from the germline V gene are MNHNY and SVGAGI (reference sequence). This CDR3 spans 15 amino acids. V dropped 0 bases and J dropped 6 bases, with 11 bases sitting between them. CDR3 protein: CASSYSADIPGELFF. The DNA of the CDR3 is TGTGCCAGCAGTTACTCGGCAGACATTCCCGGGGAGCTGTTTTTT.

This clonotype appeared once. The chain carries TRBV19 and TRBJ2-5; D is possibly TRBD1 or TRBD2 (5 bases each). Germline CDR1 reads LNHDA; CDR2 reads SQIVND (reference sequence). V was trimmed by 4 bases and J by 5 bases, leaving 20 bases between them. This CDR3 has 16 residues. DNA for the CDR3: TGTGCCAGTAGTAGGGGCCTAGCTTTTTTTGGGGAGACCCAGTACTTC. Amino acids: CASSRGLAFFGETQYF.

In this sample, this clonotype turned up many times. The chain employs TRBV29-1 and TRBJ1-5; 7 nucleotides line up with TRBD1. The CDR3 runs to 14 residues. Germline assignment: CDR1 SQVTM and CDR2 ANQGSEA. V gave up 6 bases and J gave up 1 base; unmatched junction bases: 6. The CDR3 region has the DNA TGCAGCGTCACTACAGGGGCGAGCAATCAGCCCCAGCATTTT. Protein: CSVTTGASNQPQHF.